This is a list of T cell receptor beta chains from one sample in a study of T-cell reconstitution after alpha-beta-depleted transplantation in children. Each CDR3 protein gets one entry after TCRdb re-called the PCR reads with MiXCR. The data show a few hundred thousand distinct CDR3 sequences, roughly 13% seen once. This material consisted of PBMCs, taken from the stem cell graft. The receptors were sampled from a human donor who donated a stem cell graft to a child with Fanconi anemia. CDR3s leave out the opening cysteine and the closing phenylalanine or tryptophan.

V gene	J gene	CDR3 protein
TRBV18	TRBJ1-1	ASSPRGTVEAF
TRBV25-1	TRBJ1-6	ASSELGNSSPLH
TRBV10-3	TRBJ2-1	AISESASGGYEQF
TRBV5-6	TRBJ1-6	ASSPTGLNSPLH
TRBV6-2/TRBV6-3	TRBJ2-1	ASSLGGGLYEQF
TRBV29-1	TRBJ1-1	SVEVGGQGRRNTEAF
TRBV7-9	TRBJ2-4	ASSLGGTGLAKNIQY
TRBV12-3/TRBV12-4	TRBJ2-2	ASSPTDRANTGELF
TRBV5-1	TRBJ1-1	ASRPLTENTEAF
TRBV12-3/TRBV12-4	TRBJ2-5	ASGTGQETQY
TRBV12-3/TRBV12-4	TRBJ1-2	ASSLGVSYGYT